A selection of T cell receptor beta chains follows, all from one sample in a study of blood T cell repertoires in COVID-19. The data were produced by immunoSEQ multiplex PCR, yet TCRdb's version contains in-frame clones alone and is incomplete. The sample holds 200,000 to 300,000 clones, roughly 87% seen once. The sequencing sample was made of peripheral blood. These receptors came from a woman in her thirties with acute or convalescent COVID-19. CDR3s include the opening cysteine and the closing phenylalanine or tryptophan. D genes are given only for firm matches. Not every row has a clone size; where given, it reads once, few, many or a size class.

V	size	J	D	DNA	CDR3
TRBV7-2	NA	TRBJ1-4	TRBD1	TGTGCCAGCAGCTTGGACAGGGCCGAAAAACTGTTTTTT	CASSLDRAEKLFF
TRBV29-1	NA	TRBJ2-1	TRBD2	TGCAGCGTTGAGCCGGGACTAGCGATAGATGAGCAGTTCTTC	CSVEPGLAIDEQFF
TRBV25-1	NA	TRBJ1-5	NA	TGTGCCAGCAGTTGGGGGGATAGCAATCAGCCCCAGCATTTT	CASSWGDSNQPQHF
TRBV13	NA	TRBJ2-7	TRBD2	TGTGCCAGCAGCCGACCTGCGGGAGGAGCTCGGGAGCAGTACTTC	CASSRPAGGAREQYF
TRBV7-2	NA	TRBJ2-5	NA	TGTGCCAGCAGCCCCTCTTACCGGAGTCAAGAGACCCAGTACTTC	CASSPSYRSQETQYF
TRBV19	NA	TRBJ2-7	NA	TGTGCCAGTAGTATAATGGGGAGCTCCTACGAGCAGTACTTC	CASSIMGSSYEQYF
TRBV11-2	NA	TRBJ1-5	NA	TGTGCCAGCAGCTTAGGGGCGGGGAGCAATCAGCCCCAGCATTTT	CASSLGAGSNQPQHF
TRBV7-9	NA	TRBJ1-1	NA	TGTGCCAGCAGCCCCCAAATTAGGAACACTGAAGCTTTCTTT	CASSPQIRNTEAFF
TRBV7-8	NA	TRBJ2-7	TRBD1	TGTGCCAGCAGCCCGCTTCGGGTGTGGGACAGGGGCCACGAGCAGTACTTC	CASSPLRVWDRGHEQYF
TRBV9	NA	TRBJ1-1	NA	TGTGCCAGCAGCAGAGGGACTTTGCGGAACACTGAAGCTTTCTTT	CASSRGTLRNTEAFF
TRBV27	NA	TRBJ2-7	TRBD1	TGTGCCAGCAGTTCCCGGGACAGGGGGCCCAACGAGCAGTACTTC	CASSSRDRGPNEQYF
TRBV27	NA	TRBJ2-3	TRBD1	TGTGCCAGCAGTTCGACAGGGGGCAGGACAGATACGCAGTATTTT	CASSSTGGRTDTQYF
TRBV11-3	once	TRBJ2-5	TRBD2	TGTGCCAGCAGCTTGGGTAGCGGGTGGAAAGAGACCCAGTACTTC	CASSLGSGWKETQYF
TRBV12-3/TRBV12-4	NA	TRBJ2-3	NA	TGTGCCAGCAGTAACAGGGTAACAGATACGCAGTATTTT	CASSNRVTDTQYF
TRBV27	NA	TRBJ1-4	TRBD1	TGTGCCAGCAGTTCGGGACAGGGAGGCGAAAAACTGTTTTTT	CASSSGQGGEKLFF
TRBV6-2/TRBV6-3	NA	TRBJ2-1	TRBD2	TGTGCCAGCAGTTCCTTTACTAGCGGGCACTCCTACAATGAGCAGTTCTTC	CASSSFTSGHSYNEQFF
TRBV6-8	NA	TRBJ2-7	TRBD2	TGTGCCAGCGGCCCGCCACCCGAAGGGACTAGCAGACTCTACGAGCAGTACTTC	CASGPPPEGTSRLYEQYF
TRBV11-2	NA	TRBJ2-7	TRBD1	TGTGCCAGCAGCTTAGTAGACAGGGGGTACGAGCAGTACTTC	CASSLVDRGYEQYF
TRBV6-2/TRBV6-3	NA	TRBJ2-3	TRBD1	TGTGCCAGCAGTTCCGGTCGCCGGGACAGGGGAGCCTCGCAGTATTTT	CASSSGRRDRGASQYF
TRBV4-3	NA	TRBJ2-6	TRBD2	TGCGCCAGCAGCCAAGATGGCGGGGGCTCTGGGGCCAACGTCCTGACTTTC	CASSQDGGGSGANVLTF
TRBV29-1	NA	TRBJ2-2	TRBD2	TGCAGCACACGGCTGGCTAGCGGAGACACCGGGGAGCTGTTTTTT	CSTRLASGDTGELFF
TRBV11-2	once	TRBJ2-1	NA	TGTGCCAGCAACCGGCCCCGGGTAAGCGGGTACAATGAGCAGTTCTTC	CASNRPRVSGYNEQFF
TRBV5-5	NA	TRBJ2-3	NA	TGTGCCAGCAGCACCTCAGTAGATACGCAGTATTTT	CASSTSVDTQYF
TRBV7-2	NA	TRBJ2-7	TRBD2	TGTGCCAGCAGCTTAAGCCTAGCGGGCGAGCAGTACTTC	CASSLSLAGEQYF
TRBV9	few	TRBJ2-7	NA	TGTGCCAGCAGCGTAGGAGCAGGGCTCTCCTACGAGCAGTACTTC	CASSVGAGLSYEQYF
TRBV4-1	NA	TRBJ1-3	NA	TGCGCCAGCAGCCATTGGGGCCCTTCTGGAAACACCATATATTTT	CASSHWGPSGNTIYF
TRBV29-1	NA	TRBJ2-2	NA	TGCAGCGTTGTCCCTGTACCGGGGAACACCGGGGAGCTGTTTTTT	CSVVPVPGNTGELFF
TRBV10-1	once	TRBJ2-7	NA	TGCGCCAGCAGTGTTAGCTGGGTATACGAGCAGTACTTC	CASSVSWVYEQYF
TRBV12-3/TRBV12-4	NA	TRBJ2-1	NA	TGTGCCAGCAGCCCCGTTAAAAATGAGCAGTTCTTC	CASSPVKNEQFF
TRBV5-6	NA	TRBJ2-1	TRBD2	TGTGCCAGCAGGCAAAAGGGACTAGCGGGTTTCCAGTTCTTC	CASRQKGLAGFQFF
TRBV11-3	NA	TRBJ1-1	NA	TGTGCCAGCAGCTATACTGTTGGGGCTTCCACTGAAGCTTTCTTT	CASSYTVGASTEAFF
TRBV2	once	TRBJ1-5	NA	TGTGCCAGCAGTGATGGGATTTCAGGGGCCGGCAATCAGCCCCAGCATTTT	CASSDGISGAGNQPQHF
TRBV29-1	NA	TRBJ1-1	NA	TGCAGCGCCAAAACAGGGAACACTGAAGCTTTCTTT	CSAKTGNTEAFF
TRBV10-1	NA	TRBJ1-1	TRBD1	TGCGCCAGCAGTGAGTCAGGGACAGGGGGGACTGAAGCTTTCTTT	CASSESGTGGTEAFF
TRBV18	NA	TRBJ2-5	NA	TGTGCCAGCTCACCCCGCCCGCTAGCGCTCATGGGGGAGACCCAGTACTTC	CASSPRPLALMGETQYF
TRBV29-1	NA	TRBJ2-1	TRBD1	TGCAGCGTGTCACCGGGACAGAACAATGAGCAGTTCTTC	CSVSPGQNNEQFF
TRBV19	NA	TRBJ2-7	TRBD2	TGTGCCAGTAGTAGGTATAGCGGGAGTATCTACGAGCAGTACTTC	CASSRYSGSIYEQYF
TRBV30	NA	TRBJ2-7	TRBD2	TGTGCCTGGAGCCCCGGACTAGCGGGGGGCGAGCAGTACTTC	CAWSPGLAGGEQYF
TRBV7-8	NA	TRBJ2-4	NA	TGTGCCAGCAGCCGGTTGAGGAACATTCAGTACTTC	CASSRLRNIQYF
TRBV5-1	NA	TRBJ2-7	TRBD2	TGCGCCAGCAGCTTGGTTAGCGGGGTTTCCTACGAGCAGTACTTC	CASSLVSGVSYEQYF
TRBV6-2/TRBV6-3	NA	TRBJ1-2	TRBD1	TGTGCCAGCAGTTACGGACAGGGTTTCTCTTCGCGGTATGGCTACACCTTC	CASSYGQGFSSRYGYTF
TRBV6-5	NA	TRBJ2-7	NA	TGTGCCAGCAGTTATACGGGAGCGTTCGGCGAGCAGTACTTC	CASSYTGAFGEQYF
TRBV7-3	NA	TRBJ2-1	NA	TGTGCCAGCAGTCCGACTAGGCTATCATACAATGAGCAGTTCTTC	CASSPTRLSYNEQFF
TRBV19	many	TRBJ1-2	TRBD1	TGTGCCAGTAGTACACAGACAGGGGTAGGCTATGGCTACACCTTC	CASSTQTGVGYGYTF
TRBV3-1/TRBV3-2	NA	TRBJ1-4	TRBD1	TGTGCCAGCAGCCAGACAGGGGGATCTGAAAAACTGTTTTTT	CASSQTGGSEKLFF
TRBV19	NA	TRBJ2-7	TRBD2	TGTGCCAGTAGTATGGGGCTAGCGGGTGTCTCCTACGAGCAGTACTTC	CASSMGLAGVSYEQYF
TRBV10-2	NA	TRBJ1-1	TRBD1	TGCGCCAGCAGTGAAAGACAGGGGGCAAGGACTGAAGCTTTCTTT	CASSERQGARTEAFF
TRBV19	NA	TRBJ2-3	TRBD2	TGTGCCAGTAGTGATCCGGGACTAGCGGGAGCGGCAGATACGCAGTATTTT	CASSDPGLAGAADTQYF
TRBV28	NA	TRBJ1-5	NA	TGTGCCAGCAGTCCCCACCCGGGGGACTATAGCAATCAGCCCCAGCATTTT	CASSPHPGDYSNQPQHF
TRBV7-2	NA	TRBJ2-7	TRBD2	TGTGCCAGCGGGGCCGGGACTAGCCCTCCCGAGCAGTACTTC	CASGAGTSPPEQYF